A single sample gave rise to the 6 T cell receptor beta chains below, sequenced in a study of blood T cell repertoires in COVID-19. Produced via immunoSEQ multiplex PCR; TCRdb's table is partial and in-frame only. Of a few hundred thousand clones in the sample, approximately 90% were seen once. The source material was PBMCs or T cells enriched from blood (not recorded which). All receptors derive from a man between 25 and 39 years old who had recovered from COVID-19.

The rearrangement joins TRBV11-2 to TRBJ2-7; the match to TRBD2 covers 7 bases. The CDR3 is 18 residues long. Germline-derived CDR1 and CDR2 are SGHAT and FQNNGV. The V and J ends lost 3 bases and 1 base, in that order; junction bases with no gene match: 15. CDR3 sequence (DNA): TGTGCCAGCAGCTTTCACGGATGGTTGCGGGGGAGGTCCTACGAGCAGTACTTC. Translating gives CASSFHGWLRGRSYEQYF.

This chain links TRBV2 with TRBJ2-3; D may be TRBD2 (6 bases). V lost 6 bases to trimming and J lost 2 bases, with 18 bases between them. CDR1 is SNHLY, CDR2 FYNNEI, per germline. The CDR3 has 16 residues. The CDR3 loop reads CASRTGLLILTDTQYF. The CDR3, as DNA: TGTGCCAGCAGGACGGGACTCCTCATACTCACAGATACGCAGTATTTT. The whole variable domain, filled in from reference TRBV2 and TRBJ2-3, reads EPEVTQTPSHQVTQMGQEVILRCVPISNHLYFYWYRQILGQKVEFLVSFYNNEISEKSEIFDDQFSVERPDGSNFTLKIRSTKLEDSAMYFCASRTGLLILTDTQYFGPGTRLTVL.

The rearrangement links TRBV9 to TRBJ2-7; D possibly corresponds to TRBD2 (5 bases). The germline CDR1 and CDR2 sequences are SGDLS and YYNGEE. CDR3 size: 14 residues. With 0 bases removed from V and 6 bases from J, the gap between germline ends came to 13 bases. CDR3 bases: TGTGCCAGCAGCGTAGCCCCGGGATCTGGCGAGCAGTACTTC. Translation gives CASSVAPGSGEQYF.

The CDR3 nucleotides are TGTGCCAGCAGCTTACTAGCGGGGGGGTACAATGAGCAGTTCTTC. It translates to CASSLLAGGYNEQFF. The chain uses TRBV6-5 and TRBJ2-1; 13 bases agree with TRBD2. J lost 4 bases, V lost 6 bases, and 3 bases had no gene match. There are 15 residues in the CDR3. Germline V gene sequence: CDR1 MNHEY, CDR2 SVGAGI.

This clone was picked up one time. This chain uses TRBV2 with TRBJ2-7, with 11 bases matching TRBD2. CDR1 and CDR2 from the germline V gene are SNHLY and FYNNEI. CDR3 length: 15 residues. V lost 5 bases to trimming and J lost 5 bases; unmatched junction nucleotides: 8. CDR3 in DNA: TGTGCCAGCAGTTTTAGCGGGAGGGCCGAGAACGAGCAGTACTTC. Its translation: CASSFSGRAENEQYF.

The chain joins TRBV14 to TRBJ1-1; TRBD1 agrees at 7 bases. V shed 4 bases, J shed 6 bases, and the junction held 8 bases outside the gene matches. Germline assignment: CDR1 SGHDN and CDR2 FVKESK. This CDR3 has 14 amino acids. This CDR3 is CASSPMGQFAEAFF. CDR3 sequence (DNA): TGTGCCAGCAGCCCCATGGGACAGTTCGCTGAAGCTTTCTTT.